The sequence of this TCR beta chain was determined in a study of blood T cell repertoires in COVID-19. About the research overall: COVID-19 samples collected from the United States, Italy and Spain covered acute and convalescent phases. PBMCs, B-cell-depleted T cells, or T cells were the source of the cDNA or gDNA that made up the material.

Germline CDR1 LGHNT, CDR2 FRNRAP. The CDR3 consists of 16 residues. V was pared by 6 bases and J by 2 bases, with 9 bases of the junction left unmatched. As processed by the authors: The assay estimated nucleated cells by amplifying reference gene primers. Libraries were prepared by immunoSEQ multiplex PCR; TCRdb keeps only in-frame clonotypes and omits some of them. V and J calls and clone size are as listed in that table; D and trimming were resolved from the DNA. The table records around 370,000 clones, more than 75% of them present only once. The V call is TRBV12-5, the J call TRBJ2-3; TRBD2 matches 9 bases. The sample comprised peripheral blood. This clonotype was sampled from a woman aged 50 to 60 with COVID-19, enrolled during active disease. The CDR3 DNA reads TGTGCTAGTGGCTTAGGACTAGCGCAAAACACAGATACGCAGTATTTT. The encoded protein is CASGLGLAQNTDTQYF.